This T cell receptor beta chain was sequenced during a study of T cells in Graves' hyperthyroidism and ophthalmopathy. Study findings and constraints: Stable hyperthyroidism was told apart from ophthalmopathy by a model built on 13 V-J features. In validation, the model predicted ophthalmopathy. These predictions came a median roughly 6 months before onset.

The CDR3 loop spans 14 amino acids. Germline lookup yields CDR1 LGHNA and CDR2 YNFKEQ. The ends were cut back, 7 bases at V and 4 bases at J, with 16 bases in the middle. It was RNA transcripts that yielded the amplified TCR beta CDR3 regions. Researchers ran a first-round RT-PCR on the TCR CDR3 using the HTBI primer set. TCRdb recomputed calls from the multiplex PCR reads with MiXCR, one row per CDR3 protein. The table shows about half a million distinct CDR3 sequences, with less than 20% occurring only once. This clonotype was recorded a few times. Its antigen remains unidentified. This sequence joins TRBV4-2 and TRBJ1-2, with D hard to call. The receptor was derived from a man aged 40-49 years with Graves' ophthalmopathy. The sample was blood. The CDR3, as DNA: TGTGCCAGCACCCCGCGTGAGGTCTCCTATGGCTACACCTTC. The encoded protein is CASTPREVSYGYTF.